A selection of T cell receptor beta chains follows, all from one sample in a study of blood T cell repertoires in COVID-19. Clones were read by immunoSEQ multiplex PCR, and TCRdb kept only the in-frame ones, dropping some. This table holds almost 50,000 clones, around nine tenths found once. The sample consisted of peripheral blood. The receptors were gathered from a human donor in a cohort sampled during active COVID-19. CDR3s leave out the opening cysteine and the closing phenylalanine or tryptophan.

V,J,CDR3
TRBV28,TRBJ1-1,ASSSSPGTGDTEAF
TRBV9,TRBJ2-1,ASSSLVSHEQF
TRBV19,TRBJ2-2,ASSPQINTGELF
TRBV27,TRBJ2-5,ASSPASRQTQY
TRBV10-3,TRBJ2-5,ATSAGQGGKETQY
TRBV10-3,TRBJ1-2,AISEGQVYGYT
TRBV6-5,TRBJ1-1,ASMTDRTNTEAF
TRBV10-1,TRBJ2-7,ASSEQGAYEQY
TRBV9,TRBJ2-7,ASSVDQGPYEQY
TRBV3-1/TRBV3-2,TRBJ2-7,ASSSALEGYEQY
TRBV7-9,TRBJ2-7,ASSLVPYYEQY
TRBV2,TRBJ2-1,ASTEVRGLFDEQF
TRBV2,TRBJ2-7,ASIGLSSYEQY
TRBV7-9,TRBJ1-1,ASSFLVNTEAF
TRBV29-1,TRBJ2-3,SARGVAGGSDTQY
TRBV7-9,TRBJ1-2,ASSTTGARNYGYT
TRBV5-4,TRBJ2-5,ASSLAGGLKTQY
TRBV24-1,TRBJ2-3,ATGTGSTDTQY
TRBV3-1/TRBV3-2,TRBJ2-7,ASSQGGGSPHEQY
TRBV4-1,TRBJ1-2,ASSQDGGVVNYGYT
TRBV7-9,TRBJ1-2,ASIIDPEEGYT
TRBV6-6,TRBJ2-7,ASFRGGSYEQY
TRBV19,TRBJ2-5,ASRGRGGEETQY
TRBV19,TRBJ1-2,ASKREANYGYT
TRBV25-1,TRBJ2-1,ASRGTSGINEQF
TRBV7-2,TRBJ2-3,ASSLGAPGGYPTDTQY
TRBV6-6,TRBJ1-5,ASRQGNQPQH
TRBV25-1,TRBJ2-6,ASSESGARGANVLT
TRBV10-3,TRBJ1-1,AISPGQGNTEAF
TRBV2,TRBJ1-5,ASSEAAGVVQPQH
TRBV28,TRBJ1-5,ASSLGTGANQPQH
TRBV20-1,TRBJ2-1,SASIPSPGLARNEQF
TRBV5-1,TRBJ2-5,ASSLLAGQQETQY
TRBV19,TRBJ2-3,ASSRRTGGEDTQY
TRBV10-3,TRBJ1-1,AISEGGQPNTEAF
TRBV12-3/TRBV12-4,TRBJ2-7,ASRDSSYEQY
TRBV15,TRBJ2-2,ATSPDFGTGELF
TRBV19,TRBJ2-3,ASSTTRSDTQY
TRBV19,TRBJ2-2,ASREGGTNTGELF
TRBV30,TRBJ1-5,AWSANSYRVYNQPQH
TRBV19,TRBJ1-1,ASSIEAVSEAF
TRBV4-1,TRBJ1-5,ASSQAETGRQPQH
TRBV7-9,TRBJ1-1,ASTPGGNTEAF
TRBV7-2,TRBJ1-5,ASSQRVTQPQH
TRBV27,TRBJ1-2,ASSFGDRGLSGYT
TRBV15,TRBJ1-3,ATSRAPGTGRGNTIY
TRBV2,TRBJ1-1,ASTPNGVSAEAF
TRBV6-2/TRBV6-3,TRBJ1-1,ASSFRQGGLWTEAF
TRBV7-2,TRBJ2-5,ASSLDRVETQY
TRBV5-1,TRBJ1-1,ASSLVQGDTEAF
TRBV7-8,TRBJ1-3,ASSRGGQGADFTGNTIY
TRBV5-4,TRBJ1-2,ASSSDRGYGYT